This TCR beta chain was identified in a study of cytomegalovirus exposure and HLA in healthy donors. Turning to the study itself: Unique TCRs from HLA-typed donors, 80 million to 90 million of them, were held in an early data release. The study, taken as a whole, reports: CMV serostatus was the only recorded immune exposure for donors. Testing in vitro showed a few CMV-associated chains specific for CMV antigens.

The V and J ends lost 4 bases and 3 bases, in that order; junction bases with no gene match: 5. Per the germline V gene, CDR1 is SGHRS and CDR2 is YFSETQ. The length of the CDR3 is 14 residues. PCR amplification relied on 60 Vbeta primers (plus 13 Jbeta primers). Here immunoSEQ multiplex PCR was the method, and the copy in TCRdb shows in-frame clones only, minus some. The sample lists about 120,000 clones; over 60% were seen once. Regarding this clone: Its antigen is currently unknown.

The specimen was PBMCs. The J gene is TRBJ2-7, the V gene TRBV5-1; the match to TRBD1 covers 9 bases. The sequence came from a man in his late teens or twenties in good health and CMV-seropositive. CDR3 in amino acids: CASSRGQGLYEQYF. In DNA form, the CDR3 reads TGCGCCAGCAGCAGGGGACAGGGCCTCTACGAGCAGTACTTC.